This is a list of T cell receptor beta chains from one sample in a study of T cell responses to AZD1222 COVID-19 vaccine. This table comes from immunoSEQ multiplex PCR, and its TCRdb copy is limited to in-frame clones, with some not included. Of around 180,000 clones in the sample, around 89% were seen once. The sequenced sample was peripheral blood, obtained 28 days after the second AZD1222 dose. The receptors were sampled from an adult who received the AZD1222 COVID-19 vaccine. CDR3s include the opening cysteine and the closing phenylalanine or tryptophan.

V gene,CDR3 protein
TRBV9,CASSVAGGGSGELFF
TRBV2,CASRGDTVTYEQYF
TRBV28,CASSPAGGALGQYF
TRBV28,CASSSFQGLNQPQHF
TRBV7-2,CASTSRSLGAYEQYF
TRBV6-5,CASSSHSGRSYEQYF
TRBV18,CASSKSSSYEQYF
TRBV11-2,CASSLGDRPNTEAFF
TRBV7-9,CASSPATGASYEQYF
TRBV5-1,CASAGGAHEQYF
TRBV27,CASSPSPDTQYF
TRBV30,CAWSESTLYEQYF
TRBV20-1,CSASQGETQYF
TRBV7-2,CASSYFRVGLNSPLHF
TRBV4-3,CASSRSGVGYNEQFF
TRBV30,CAWSLATRGGGYTF
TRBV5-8,CASSSQAGELFF
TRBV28,CASTQMMGRRYTF
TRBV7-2,CASSSRDRETYEQYF
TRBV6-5,CASWDRANYEQYF
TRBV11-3,CASSLDTYGDEQFF
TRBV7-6,CASSLVAANEQFF
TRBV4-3,CASSQEDRSNYGYTF
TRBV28,CAAKLGGAYYGYTF
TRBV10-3,CAISDLTSGYNEQFF
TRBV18,CASSPPGGSSYNEQFF
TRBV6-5,CASSYFRSGTGELFF
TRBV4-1,CASSGSSGRDTEAFF
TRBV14,CASSLYGENPNSEAFF
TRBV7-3,CASSLGTSRGDEQYF
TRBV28,CASTSLGGGPYNEQFF
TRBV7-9,CASSSRDREETQYF
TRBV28,CASYRDRVREQYF
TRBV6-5,CASKDPYAGIETQYF
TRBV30,CAWTVGTGSYEQYF
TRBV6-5,CASTKIQEGEQYF
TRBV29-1,CSPRVAHTDTQYF
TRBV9,CASSALVGGTDEQYF
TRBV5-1,CASSLGGIGNTIYF
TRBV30,CAWSNLSGGTSF
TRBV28,CASSASGSGMADTQYF
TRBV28,CATSRPGAANEKLFF
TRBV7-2,CASSVWGRTDTQYF
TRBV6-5,CASSTTSGSSYEQYF
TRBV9,CASSSRGDRGPSPLHF
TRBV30,CAWRGGATNEKLFF